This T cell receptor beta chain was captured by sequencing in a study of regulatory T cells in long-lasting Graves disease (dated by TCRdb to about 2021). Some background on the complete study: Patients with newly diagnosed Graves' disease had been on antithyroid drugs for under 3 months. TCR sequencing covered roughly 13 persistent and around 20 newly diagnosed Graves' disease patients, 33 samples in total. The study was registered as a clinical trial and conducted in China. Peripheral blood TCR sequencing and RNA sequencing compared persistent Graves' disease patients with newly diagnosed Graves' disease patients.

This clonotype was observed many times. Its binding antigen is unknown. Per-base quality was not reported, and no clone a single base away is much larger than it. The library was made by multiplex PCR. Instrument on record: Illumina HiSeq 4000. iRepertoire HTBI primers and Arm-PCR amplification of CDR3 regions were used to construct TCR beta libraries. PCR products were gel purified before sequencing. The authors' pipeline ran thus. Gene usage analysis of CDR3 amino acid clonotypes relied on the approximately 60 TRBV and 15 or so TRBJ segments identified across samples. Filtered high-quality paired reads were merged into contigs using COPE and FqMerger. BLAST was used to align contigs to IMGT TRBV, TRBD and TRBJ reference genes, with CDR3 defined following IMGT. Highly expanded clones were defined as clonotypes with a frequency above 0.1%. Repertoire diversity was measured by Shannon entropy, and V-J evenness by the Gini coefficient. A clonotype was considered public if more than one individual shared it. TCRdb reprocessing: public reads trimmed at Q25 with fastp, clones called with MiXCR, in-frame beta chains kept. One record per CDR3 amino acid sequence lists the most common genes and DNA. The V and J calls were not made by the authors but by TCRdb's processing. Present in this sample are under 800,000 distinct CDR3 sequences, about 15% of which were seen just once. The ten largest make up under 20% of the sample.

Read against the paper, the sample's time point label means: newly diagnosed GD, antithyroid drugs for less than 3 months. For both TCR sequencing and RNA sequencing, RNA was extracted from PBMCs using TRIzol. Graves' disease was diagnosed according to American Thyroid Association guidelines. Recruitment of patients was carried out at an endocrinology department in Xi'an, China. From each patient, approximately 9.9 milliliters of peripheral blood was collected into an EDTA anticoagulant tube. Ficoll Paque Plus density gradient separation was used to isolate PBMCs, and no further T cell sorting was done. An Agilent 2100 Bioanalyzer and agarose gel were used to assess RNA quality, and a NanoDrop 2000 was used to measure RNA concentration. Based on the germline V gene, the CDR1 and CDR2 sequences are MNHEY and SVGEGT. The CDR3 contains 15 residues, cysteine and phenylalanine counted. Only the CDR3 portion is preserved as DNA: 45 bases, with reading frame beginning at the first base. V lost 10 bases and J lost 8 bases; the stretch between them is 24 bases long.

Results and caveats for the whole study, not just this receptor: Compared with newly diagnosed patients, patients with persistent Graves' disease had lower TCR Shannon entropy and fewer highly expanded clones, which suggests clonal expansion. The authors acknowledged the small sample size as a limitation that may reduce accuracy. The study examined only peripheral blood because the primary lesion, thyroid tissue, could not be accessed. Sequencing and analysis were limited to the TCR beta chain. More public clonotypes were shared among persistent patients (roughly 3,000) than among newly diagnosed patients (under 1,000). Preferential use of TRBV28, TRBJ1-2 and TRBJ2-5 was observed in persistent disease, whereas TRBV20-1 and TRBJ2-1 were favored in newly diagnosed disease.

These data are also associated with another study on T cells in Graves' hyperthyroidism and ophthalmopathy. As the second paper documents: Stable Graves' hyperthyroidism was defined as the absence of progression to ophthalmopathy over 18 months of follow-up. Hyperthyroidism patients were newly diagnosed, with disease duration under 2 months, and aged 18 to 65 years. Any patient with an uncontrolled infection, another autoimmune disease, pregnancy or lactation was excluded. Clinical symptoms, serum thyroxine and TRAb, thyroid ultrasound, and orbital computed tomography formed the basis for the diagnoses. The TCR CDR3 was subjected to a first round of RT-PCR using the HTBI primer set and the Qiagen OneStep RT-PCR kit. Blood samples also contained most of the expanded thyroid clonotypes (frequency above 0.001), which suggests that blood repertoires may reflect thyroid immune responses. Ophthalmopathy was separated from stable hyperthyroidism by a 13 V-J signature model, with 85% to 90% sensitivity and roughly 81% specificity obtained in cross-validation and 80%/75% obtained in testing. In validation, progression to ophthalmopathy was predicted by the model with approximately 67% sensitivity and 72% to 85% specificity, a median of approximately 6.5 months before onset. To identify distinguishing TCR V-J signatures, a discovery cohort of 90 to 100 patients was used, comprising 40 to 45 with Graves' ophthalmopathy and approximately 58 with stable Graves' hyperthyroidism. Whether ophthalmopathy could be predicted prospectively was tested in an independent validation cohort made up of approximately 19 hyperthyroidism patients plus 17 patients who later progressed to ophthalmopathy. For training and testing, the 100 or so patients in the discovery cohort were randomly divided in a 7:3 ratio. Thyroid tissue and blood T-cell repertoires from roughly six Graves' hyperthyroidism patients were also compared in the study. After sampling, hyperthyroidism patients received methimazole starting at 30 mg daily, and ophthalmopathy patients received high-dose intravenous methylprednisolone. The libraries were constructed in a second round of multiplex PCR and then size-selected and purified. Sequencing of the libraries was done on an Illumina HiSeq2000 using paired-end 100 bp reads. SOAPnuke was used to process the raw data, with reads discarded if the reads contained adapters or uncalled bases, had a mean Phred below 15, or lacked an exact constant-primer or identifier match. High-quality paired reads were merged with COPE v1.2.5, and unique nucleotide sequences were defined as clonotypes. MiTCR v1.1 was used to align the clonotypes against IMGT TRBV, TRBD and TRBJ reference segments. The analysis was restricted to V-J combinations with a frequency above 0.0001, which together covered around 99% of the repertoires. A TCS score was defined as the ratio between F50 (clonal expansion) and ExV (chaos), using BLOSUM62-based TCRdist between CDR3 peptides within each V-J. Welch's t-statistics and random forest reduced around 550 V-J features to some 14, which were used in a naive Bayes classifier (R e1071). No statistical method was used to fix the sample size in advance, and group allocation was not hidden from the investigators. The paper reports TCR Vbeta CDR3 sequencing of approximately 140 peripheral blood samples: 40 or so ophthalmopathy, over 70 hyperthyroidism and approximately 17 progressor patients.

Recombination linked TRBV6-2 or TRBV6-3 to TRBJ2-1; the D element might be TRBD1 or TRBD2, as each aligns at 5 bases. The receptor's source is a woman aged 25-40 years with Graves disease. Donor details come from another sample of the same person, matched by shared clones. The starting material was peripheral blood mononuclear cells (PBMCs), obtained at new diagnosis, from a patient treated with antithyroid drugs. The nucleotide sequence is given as TGTGCCACCGGACTCGGGACGCTGGCTCTCCATGAGCAGTTCTTC. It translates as CATGLGTLALHEQFF.